This passage covers 2 T cell receptor beta chains from one sample sequenced in a study of blood T cells in healthy people across ages. The use of a sample-barcoded 5' primer and a J-beta primer mix characterized a second PCR of roughly 6 to 11 cycles. Each CDR3 protein gets one entry after TCRdb re-called the 5' RACE reads with MiXCR. Among more than 900,000 distinct CDR3 sequences listed, around 25% were seen once. The same sample was also studied in work on T cells of mothers and their children.

Sequencing input: blood. These TCRs come from a girl aged 2 to 9 in good health.

The table lists this clonotype with many counts. The chain uses TRBV7-9 and TRBJ2-2, with a tentative D call TRBD2 (5 bases). Germline CDR1 is SEHNR and CDR2 is FQNEAQ (reference sequence). This CDR3 has 13 amino acids. Trimming pared 1 base from V and 6 bases from J, leaving 6 bases between. The CDR3 is CASSLGGSGELFF. In DNA, the CDR3 is TGTGCCAGCAGCTTAGGAGGGTCCGGGGAGCTGTTTTTT. The entire variable domain, with the rest obtained from reference TRBV7-9 and TRBJ2-2, is as follows: DTGVSQNPRHKITKRGQNVTFRCDPISEHNRLYWYRQTLGQGPEFLTYFQNEAQLEKSRLLSDRFSAERPKGSFSTLEIQRTEQGDSAMYLCASSLGGSGELFFGEGSRLTVL.

The chain joins TRBV7-9 to TRBJ2-2, with no clear D. The length of the CDR3 is 16 residues. Trimming pared 5 bases from V and 4 bases from J, leaving 17 bases between. CDR1 and CDR2 (germline): SEHNR, FQNEAQ (reference sequence). In DNA form, the CDR3 reads TGTGCCAGCAGCACACGCGGCGATCGACTCACCGGGGAGCTGTTTTTT. Amino acid sequence: CASSTRGDRLTGELFF. The full variable domain, completed using reference TRBV7-9 and TRBJ2-2, is DTGVSQNPRHKITKRGQNVTFRCDPISEHNRLYWYRQTLGQGPEFLTYFQNEAQLEKSRLLSDRFSAERPKGSFSTLEIQRTEQGDSAMYLCASSTRGDRLTGELFFGEGSRLTVL.